This T cell receptor (beta chain) was profiled in a study of T cell changes during pregnancy in multiple sclerosis. Trimming removed 7 bases from V and 5 bases from J; junction bases left unmatched: 12. Germline assignment: CDR1 LNHDA and CDR2 SQIVND (reference sequence). The CDR3 contains 16 residues. The method was immunoSEQ multiplex PCR; TCRdb's version includes in-frame clones alone and lacks a portion of them. The sample records 30,000 or so clones, about 92% being singletons. This clonotype was sampled from a female donor with multiple sclerosis, enrolled in a pregnancy study. Sequencing was performed on CD4+ T cells from peripheral blood mononuclear cells, taken after pregnancy. The chain is built from TRBV19 and TRBJ2-2; 8 bases line up with TRBD1. The CDR3 nucleotides are TGTGCCAGTACCTCACTACGGACAGGGTGGACCGGGGAGCTGTTTTTT. It codes for CASTSLRTGWTGELFF.